The 14 T cell receptor beta chains given below trace back to one sample, sequenced in a study of early T cells in non-severe SARS-CoV-2 infection (dated by TCRdb to the early 2020s). The library was prepared using 5' RACE. Reads for this sample came from a NextSeq 500. The public reads were reprocessed in TCRdb via fastp at Q25 and MiXCR, keeping in-frame beta chains. Entries are consolidated by CDR3 protein sequence, retaining the most common genes and DNA. This sample has about 76,000 distinct CDR3 sequences in its table, and around 10% of those were observed once. Around 5% of the sample is held by the ten biggest clonotypes. The sample was whole blood. The source is an adult who was a healthcare worker with PCR-confirmed SARS-CoV-2 infection or an uninfected control (not recorded which).

This clonotype was seen repeatedly, ten times or more. The rearrangement uses TRBV12-3 or TRBV12-4 and TRBJ2-6; 7 bases are shared with TRBD2. The CDR3 totals 15 residues. J was trimmed by 2 bases and V by 3 bases; bases with no gene match: 1. The CDR3 region is CASSFGGTGANVLTF. Written as DNA, the CDR3 is TGTGCCAGCAGTTTCGGGGGGACTGGGGCCAACGTCCTGACTTTC.

The table lists this clonotype with many counts. The J gene is TRBJ2-7, the V gene TRBV12-3 or TRBV12-4, with D unresolved. This CDR3 has 11 amino acids. Trimming took off 6 bases at V and 6 bases at J, with 9 bases between the two ends. The CDR3 DNA follows: TGTGCCAGCAGGACCTCAGGCGAGCAGTACTTC. Protein: CASRTSGEQYF.

This clonotype has just a few counts. The rearrangement links TRBV7-6 to TRBJ2-6; D is undetermined. This CDR3 is 15 amino acids long. Germline CDR1 is SGHVS and CDR2 is FNYEAQ. V lost 4 bases and J lost 0, with 7 bases in between. The CDR3 DNA follows: TGTGCCAGCAGCTCCACGGTCTCTGGGGCCAACGTCCTGACTTTC. Protein: CASSSTVSGANVLTF. Drawing the rest from reference TRBV7-6 and TRBJ2-6, the complete variable domain is GAGVSQSPRYKVTKRGQDVALRCDPISGHVSLYWYRQALGQGPEFLTYFNYEAQQDKSGLPNDRFSAERPEGSISTLTIQRTEQRDSAMYRCASSSTVSGANVLTFGAGSRLTVL.

The sample holds a few counts of this clonotype. DNA of the CDR3: TGCGCCAGCAGCCAAGTCGGACAGGGGGACTATGGCTACACCTTC. Protein product: CASSQVGQGDYGYTF. V usage is TRBV4-1 and J usage is TRBJ1-2; 10 bases are shared with TRBD1. The junction had 2 bases not matched to a gene; V was cut back by 1 base and J by 3 bases. Per germline, CDR1 MGHRA and CDR2 YSYEKL. This CDR3 is 15 amino acids long.

This clonotype came up many times. This chain joins TRBV7-3 and TRBJ1-5; a weak D match, TRBD1 (5 bases). Germline CDR1 is SGHTA and CDR2 is FQGTGA. The CDR3 has 15 residues. Trimming pared 0 bases from V and 2 bases from J, leaving 8 bases between. The CDR3 DNA sequence: TGTGCCAGCAGCTTAACAGGGGAGCGCAATCAGCCCCAGCATTTT. Protein product: CASSLTGERNQPQHF.

This clonotype was observed at least ten times. The rearrangement joins TRBV20-1 to TRBJ2-3; tentative D call: TRBD1 (6 bases). CDR1 and CDR2 (germline): DFQATT, SNEGSKA (reference sequence). Trimming stripped 5 bases from V and 0 bases from J, with 12 bases between. The CDR3 has 14 amino acids. The DNA for the CDR3 is TGCAGTGCTCCCGGACAGAGAAGCACAGATACGCAGTATTTT. Amino acids: CSAPGQRSTDTQYF.

This clonotype has a handful of counts. This chain connects TRBV23-1 to TRBJ1-1, with 7 bases that match TRBD1. TRBV23-1 is given ORF status, its function remaining uncertain. V lost 4 bases to trimming and J lost 3 bases; unmatched junction nucleotides: 5. The CDR3 totals 14 residues. The DNA for the CDR3 is TGCGCCAGCAGTCCCTACAGGGGTGACACTGAAGCTTTCTTT. Its translation is CASSPYRGDTEAFF.

In this sample, this clonotype turned up many times. The chain joins TRBV7-9 to TRBJ2-1; D is unresolved. V gave up 6 bases and J gave up 0 bases, with 9 bases separating them. The CDR3 consists of 14 residues. Germline CDR1 is SEHNR and CDR2 is FQNEAQ (reference sequence). DNA for the CDR3: TGTGCCAGCAGGGAAAGGAGCTCCTACAATGAGCAGTTCTTC. This encodes CASRERSSYNEQFF.

The chain links TRBV5-1 to TRBJ1-1; possibly TRBD1 for D (6 bases). The V end lost 4 bases, the J end lost 9 bases, and 16 bases lay between the germline ends. The germline V gene has CDR1 SGHRS and CDR2 YFSETQ. CDR3 length equals 13 residues. The CDR3 protein is CASSPGGPGQAFF. The CDR3 DNA sequence: TGCGCCAGCAGCCCGGGGGGCCCGGGGCAAGCTTTCTTT.

The chain has TRBV11-2 and TRBJ2-7, with D perhaps assigned TRBD1 or TRBD2 (6 bases each). Germline loops: CDR1 SGHAT, CDR2 FQNNGV. The CDR3 loop spans 14 amino acids. The ends were cut back, 8 bases at V and 5 bases at J, with 19 bases in the middle. CDR3 nucleotides: TGTGCCAGCCACCAGAGGGGGGTCGTGGACGAGCAGTACTTC. This sequence encodes CASHQRGVVDEQYF.

J is TRBJ2-7 and V is TRBV6-5; unclear D gene. Germline CDR1 is MNHEY and CDR2 is SVGAGI. V lost 5 bases and J 1 base, leaving 9 bases between the germline ends. The CDR3 runs to 13 residues. CDR3 DNA: TGTGCCAGCAGTATGGACGGTTCCTACGAGCAGTACTTC. This encodes CASSMDGSYEQYF.

This chain connects TRBV6-6 to TRBJ2-5, with a weak D call TRBD2 (6 bases). V was pared by 6 bases and J by 1 base, with 15 bases between. Looked up from germline, CDR1 is MNHNY and CDR2 is SVGAGI (reference sequence). The CDR3 runs to 15 residues. DNA of the CDR3: TGTGCCAGCAGCTCCATGGGGACTGTCCAAGAGACCCAGTACTTC. Translated: CASSSMGTVQETQYF.

Regarding this clonotype: This may be a read error, as it is one base from a much larger clone. The chain is built from TRBV30 and TRBJ1-2, with a possible D match to TRBD1 (5 bases). In germline, CDR1 is GTSNPN, CDR2 SVGIG (reference sequence). This CDR3 spans 13 amino acids. CDR3 in DNA: TGTACCTGGAGAGGGGAGGCCCGCTATGGCTACACCTTC. It specifies CTWRGEARYGYTF.

The J gene is TRBJ2-5, the V gene TRBV5-4, with 8 bases fitting TRBD2. Germline assignment: CDR1 SGHNT and CDR2 YYREEE (reference sequence). V dropped 3 bases and J dropped 5; count of bases not matched to a gene: 6. The CDR3 loop spans 14 amino acids. The CDR3 bases are TGTGCCAGCAGCTCGACGGGGGGGCGGGAGACCCAGTACTTC. It translates to CASSSTGGRETQYF. Using reference TRBV5-4 and TRBJ2-5 for the parts outside the CDR3, the full variable domain is ETGVTQSPTHLIKTRGQQVTLRCSSQSGHNTVSWYQQALGQGPQFIFQYYREEENGRGNFPPRFSGLQFPNYSSELNVNALELDDSALYLCASSSTGGRETQYFGPGTRLLVL.